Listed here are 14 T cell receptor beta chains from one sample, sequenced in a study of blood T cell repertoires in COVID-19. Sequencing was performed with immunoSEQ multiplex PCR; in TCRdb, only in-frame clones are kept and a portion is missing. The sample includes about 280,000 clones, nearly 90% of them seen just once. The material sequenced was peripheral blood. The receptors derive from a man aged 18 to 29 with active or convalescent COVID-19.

The CDR3 DNA is TGTGCCAGCAGTGTCGAAGGCACAGCCATCCAAGAGACCCAGTACTTC. This sequence encodes CASSVEGTAIQETQYF. This sequence joins TRBV2 and TRBJ2-5; D is undetermined. V was pared by 4 bases and J by 1 base, with 16 bases between. This CDR3 has 16 amino acids. Looked up from germline, CDR1 is SNHLY and CDR2 is FYNNEI.

CDR3: CASSLGRGGWTTEQFF. For the CDR3, the DNA is TGTGCCAGCAGCTTAGGCCGGGGGGGCTGGACAACTGAGCAGTTCTTC. This rearrangement joins TRBV7-2 to TRBJ2-1; 8 bases fit TRBD2. With V trimmed by 1 base and J by 9 bases, 11 bases remained unmatched. This CDR3 region has 16 residues. The germline CDR1 and CDR2 sequences are SGHTA and FQGNSA.

The CDR3 DNA follows: TGTGCCATCAGTGATAAGATACAGAACACTGAAGCTTTCTTT. It translates to CAISDKIQNTEAFF. The rearrangement uses TRBV10-3 and TRBJ1-1; D is ambiguous. Trimming stripped 3 bases from V and 1 base from J, with 9 bases between. This CDR3 has 14 amino acids. Germline assignment: CDR1 ENHRY and CDR2 SYGVKD.

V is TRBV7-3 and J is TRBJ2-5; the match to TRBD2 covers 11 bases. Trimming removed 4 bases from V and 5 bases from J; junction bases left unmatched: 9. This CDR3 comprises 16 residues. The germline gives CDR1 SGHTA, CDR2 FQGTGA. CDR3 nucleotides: TGTGCCAGCAGCTCCCTTAGCGGGGGGGCCTTTGAGACCCAGTACTTC. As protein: CASSSLSGGAFETQYF.

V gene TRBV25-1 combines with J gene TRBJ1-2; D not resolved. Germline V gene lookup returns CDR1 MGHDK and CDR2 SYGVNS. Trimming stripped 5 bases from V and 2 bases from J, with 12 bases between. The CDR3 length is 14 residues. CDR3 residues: CASSSNGENYGYTF. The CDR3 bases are TGTGCCAGCAGTTCGAACGGGGAGAACTATGGCTACACCTTC.

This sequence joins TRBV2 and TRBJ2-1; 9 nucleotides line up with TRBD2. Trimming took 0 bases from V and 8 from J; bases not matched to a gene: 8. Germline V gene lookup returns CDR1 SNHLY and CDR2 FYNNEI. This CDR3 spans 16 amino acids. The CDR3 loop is CASSEARSGGPYEQFF. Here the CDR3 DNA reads TGTGCCAGCAGTGAAGCGCGGAGCGGGGGGCCCTATGAGCAGTTCTTC. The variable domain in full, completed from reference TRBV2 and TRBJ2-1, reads EPEVTQTPSHQVTQMGQEVILRCVPISNHLYFYWYRQILGQKVEFLVSFYNNEISEKSEIFDDQFSVERPDGSNFTLKIRSTKLEDSAMYFCASSEARSGGPYEQFFGPGTRLTVL.

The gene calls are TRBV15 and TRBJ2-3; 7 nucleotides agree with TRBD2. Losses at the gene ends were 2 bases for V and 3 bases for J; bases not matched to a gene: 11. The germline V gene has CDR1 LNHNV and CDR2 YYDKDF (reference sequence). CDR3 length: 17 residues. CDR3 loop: CATSRNRDYPSTDTQYF. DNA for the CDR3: TGTGCCACCAGCAGAAACCGGGACTACCCGTCGACAGATACGCAGTATTTT.

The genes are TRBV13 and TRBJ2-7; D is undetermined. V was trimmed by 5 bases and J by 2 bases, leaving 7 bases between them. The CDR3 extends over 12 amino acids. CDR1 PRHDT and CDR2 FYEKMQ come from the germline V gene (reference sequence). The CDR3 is CASSPVAYEQYF. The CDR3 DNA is TGTGCCAGCAGCCCAGTTGCCTACGAGCAGTACTTC.

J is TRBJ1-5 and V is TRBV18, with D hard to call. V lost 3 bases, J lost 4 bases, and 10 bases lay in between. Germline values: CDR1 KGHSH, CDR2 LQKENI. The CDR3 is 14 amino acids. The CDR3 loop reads CASSPGSTNQPQHF. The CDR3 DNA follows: TGTGCCAGCTCACCCGGGTCCACAAATCAGCCCCAGCATTTT. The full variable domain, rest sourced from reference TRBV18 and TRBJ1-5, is NAGVMQNPRHLVRRRGQEARLRCSPMKGHSHVYWYRQLPEEGLKFMVYLQKENIIDESGMPKERFSAEFPKEGPSILRIQQVVRGDSAAYFCASSPGSTNQPQHFGDGTRLSIL.

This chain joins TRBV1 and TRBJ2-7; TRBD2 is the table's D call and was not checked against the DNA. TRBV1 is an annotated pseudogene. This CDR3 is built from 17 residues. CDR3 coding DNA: TGCACCAGCAGCCAGGGCCCGGGGTGTGGACTATCCTACGAGCAGTACTTC. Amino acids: CTSSQGPGCGLSYEQYF.

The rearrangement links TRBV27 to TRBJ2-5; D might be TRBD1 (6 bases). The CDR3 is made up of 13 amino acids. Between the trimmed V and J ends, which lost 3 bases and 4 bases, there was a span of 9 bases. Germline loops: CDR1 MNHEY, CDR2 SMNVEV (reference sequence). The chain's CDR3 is CASSFDRRETQYF. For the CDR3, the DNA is TGTGCCAGCAGTTTTGACAGGCGAGAGACCCAGTACTTC.

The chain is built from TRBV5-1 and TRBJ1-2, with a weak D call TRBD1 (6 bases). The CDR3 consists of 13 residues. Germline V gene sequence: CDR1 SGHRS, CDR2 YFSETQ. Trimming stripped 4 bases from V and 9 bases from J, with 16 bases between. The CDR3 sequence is CASSAQGFDSYTF. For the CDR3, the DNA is TGCGCCAGCAGCGCTCAGGGGTTTGATAGCTACACCTTC.

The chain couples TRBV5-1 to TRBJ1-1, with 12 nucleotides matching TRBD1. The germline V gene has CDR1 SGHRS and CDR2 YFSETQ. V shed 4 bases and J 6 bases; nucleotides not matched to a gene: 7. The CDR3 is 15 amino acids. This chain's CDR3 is CASSDGTGGEAEAFF. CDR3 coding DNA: TGCGCCAGCAGCGACGGGACAGGGGGCGAGGCTGAAGCTTTCTTT. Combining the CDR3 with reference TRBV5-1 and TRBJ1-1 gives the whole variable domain KAGVTQTPRYLIKTRGQQVTLSCSPISGHRSVSWYQQTPGQGLQFLFEYFSETQRNKGNFPGRFSGRQFSNSRSEMNVSTLELGDSALYLCASSDGTGGEAEAFFGQGTRLTVV.

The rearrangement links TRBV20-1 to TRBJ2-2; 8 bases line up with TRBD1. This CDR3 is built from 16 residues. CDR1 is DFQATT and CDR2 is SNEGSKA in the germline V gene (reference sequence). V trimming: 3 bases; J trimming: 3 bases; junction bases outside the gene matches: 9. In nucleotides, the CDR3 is TGCAGTGCTAGTAATCGACAGGGACAGGACACCGGGGAGCTGTTTTTT. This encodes CSASNRQGQDTGELFF.